This T cell receptor beta chain was identified in a study of T cell repertoires in cytomegalovirus infection. Study overall: HLA-C-restricted CMV epitopes, recently identified, and well-studied HLA-B-restricted ones were used by the study.

A remark on this clonotype: No antigen is known for it.

TCRdb re-derived calls from the reads in MiXCR, one entry per CDR3 protein. The sample comprises nearly 700,000 distinct CDR3 sequences, 33% of which are singletons, and 15% to 20% rests with the top ten. This CDR3 has 14 residues. CDR1 is ENHRY and CDR2 is SYGVKD in the germline V gene. V gave up 3 bases and J gave up 6 bases, with 14 bases separating them. This sample comprised cultured PBMCs, obtained from culture after CMV antigen stimulation. The clonotype was recovered from a human donor in good health (CMV status not recorded). Some clones in this sample may be carry-over from other donors' samples. The rearrangement joins TRBV10-3 to TRBJ1-2; no clear D gene. Here the CDR3 DNA reads TGTGCCATCAGTGAAGGGCCCCCAGCTCATGGCTACACCTTC. It specifies CAISEGPPAHGYTF.